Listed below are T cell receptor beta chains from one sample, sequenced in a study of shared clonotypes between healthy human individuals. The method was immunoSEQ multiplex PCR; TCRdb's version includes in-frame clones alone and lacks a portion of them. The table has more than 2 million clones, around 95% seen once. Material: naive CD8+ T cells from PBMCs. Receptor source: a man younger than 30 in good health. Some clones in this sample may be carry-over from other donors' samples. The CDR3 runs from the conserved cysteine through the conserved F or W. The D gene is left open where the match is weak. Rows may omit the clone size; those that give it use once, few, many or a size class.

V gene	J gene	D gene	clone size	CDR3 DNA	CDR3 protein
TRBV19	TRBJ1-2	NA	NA	TGTGCCAGTAGTATAGTCCCCGGGGTCTCTTACTATGGCTACACCTTC	CASSIVPGVSYYGYTF
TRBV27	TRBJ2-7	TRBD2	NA	TGTGCCAGCAGTTTAAATCCGGGACTACTCGAGCAGTACTTC	CASSLNPGLLEQYF
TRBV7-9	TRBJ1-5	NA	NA	TGTGCCAGCAGCTCCCCGGGGCAGGGGCCCTTAATGTATCAGCCCCAGCATTTT	CASSSPGQGPLMYQPQHF
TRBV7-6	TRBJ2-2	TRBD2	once	TGTGCCAGCGCCGACGTTACTAGCGGGAGAGTTAACACCGGGGAGCTGTTTTTT	CASADVTSGRVNTGELFF
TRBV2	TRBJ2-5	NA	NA	TGTGCCAGCAGAGACCCCACAGGGATCCAAGAGACCCAGTACTTC	CASRDPTGIQETQYF
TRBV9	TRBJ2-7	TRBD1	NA	TGTGCCAGCAGTTTCGGGACAGGTGAAACCTACGAGCAGTACTTC	CASSFGTGETYEQYF
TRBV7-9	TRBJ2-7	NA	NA	TGTGCCAGCAGCCCTCGGGTGGGGGGGCGGCACGAGCAGTACTTC	CASSPRVGGRHEQYF
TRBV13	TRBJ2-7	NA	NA	TGTGCCAGCAGCTTAGGCCGGAGCCCCGAGCAGTACTTC	CASSLGRSPEQYF
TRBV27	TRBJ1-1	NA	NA	TGTGCCAGCAGTTTATCGGGGGGGACCTTCCGCGCTGAAGCTTTCTTT	CASSLSGGTFRAEAFF
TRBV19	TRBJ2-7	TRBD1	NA	TGTGCCAGTAGGGCTTTTCAACAGGGGGCCTACGAGCAGTACTTC	CASRAFQQGAYEQYF
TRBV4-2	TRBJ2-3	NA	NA	TGTGCCAGCAGCCAAGATCTGGCGGGGCCGCGCACAGATACGCAGTATTTT	CASSQDLAGPRTDTQYF
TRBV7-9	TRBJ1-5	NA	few	TGTGCCAGCAGCCGGACGGATAGCAATCAGCCCCAGCATTTT	CASSRTDSNQPQHF
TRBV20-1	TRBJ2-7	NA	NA	TGCAGTGCTCGGGGAGGCTACGAGCAGTACTTC	CSARGGYEQYF
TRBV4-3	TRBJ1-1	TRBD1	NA	TGCGCCAGCAGCCAAGTTAGCCCAGGGGGCTTTGAAGCTTTCTTT	CASSQVSPGGFEAFF
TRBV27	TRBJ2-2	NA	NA	TGTGCCAGCAGTCCTAGGGGATCCGGGGAGCTGTTTTTT	CASSPRGSGELFF
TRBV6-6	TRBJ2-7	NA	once	TGTGCCAGCACCGGGGGGCGGGGACTCTACGAGCAGTACTTC	CASTGGRGLYEQYF
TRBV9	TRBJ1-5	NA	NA	TGTGCCAGCAGCGTAGGGGGGAAAGTGAATCAGCCCCAGCATTTT	CASSVGGKVNQPQHF
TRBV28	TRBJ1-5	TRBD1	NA	TGTGCCAGCAGTTTATACGGGACAGGGAAGTTTCAGCCCCAGCATTTT	CASSLYGTGKFQPQHF
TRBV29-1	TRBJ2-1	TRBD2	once	TGCAGCGCCCGTAGCGGGATAGGCAATGAGCAGTTCTTC	CSARSGIGNEQFF
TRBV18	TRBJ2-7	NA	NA	TGTGCCAGCTCACCGTCGATAGCAGGGTACGAGCAGTACTTC	CASSPSIAGYEQYF
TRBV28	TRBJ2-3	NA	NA	TGTGCCAGCAGCCCCGGACAGAGCGATACGCAGTATTTT	CASSPGQSDTQYF
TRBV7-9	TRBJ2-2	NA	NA	TGTGCCAGCAGCTTCCCCGGGGAGCTGTTTTTT	CASSFPGELFF
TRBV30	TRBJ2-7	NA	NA	TGTGCCTGGGGGCGCGGGACAGTAGGCGAGCAGTACTTC	CAWGRGTVGEQYF
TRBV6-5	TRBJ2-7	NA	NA	TGTGCCAGCAGTTCGCCGGGGAAAGAAGGCTCCTACGAGCAGTACTTC	CASSSPGKEGSYEQYF
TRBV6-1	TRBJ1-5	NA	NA	TGTGCCAGCAGTGATGGGTTAGGGCAGCCCCAGCATTTT	CASSDGLGQPQHF
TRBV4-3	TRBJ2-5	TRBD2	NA	TGCGCCAGCACCCGGACCATAGCGGGAGCAGGAGAGACCCAGTACTTC	CASTRTIAGAGETQYF
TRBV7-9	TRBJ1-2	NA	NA	TGTGCCAGCAGCTCCGGGGCGACAGGTGTTAACTATGGCTACACCTTC	CASSSGATGVNYGYTF
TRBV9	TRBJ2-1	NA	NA	TGTGCCAGCAGCGTAGGGCGGGTAACCTACAATGAGCAGTTCTTC	CASSVGRVTYNEQFF
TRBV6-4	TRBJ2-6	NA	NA	TGTGCCAGCGGAGCACCACAGGGAGGTAGTCCTGGGGCCAACGTCCTGACTTTC	CASGAPQGGSPGANVLTF
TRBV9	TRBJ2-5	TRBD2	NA	TGTGCCAGCAGCGGGAGGGGACTAGCCCGAGAGACCCAGTACTTC	CASSGRGLARETQYF
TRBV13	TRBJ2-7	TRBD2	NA	TGTGCCAGCAGCTCACTAGCGGAGACGAGCTCCTACGAGCAGTACTTC	CASSSLAETSSYEQYF
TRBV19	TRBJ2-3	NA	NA	TGTGCCAGTAGTATTGTGCAGAGGGATACGCAGTATTTT	CASSIVQRDTQYF
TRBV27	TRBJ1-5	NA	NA	TGTGCCAGCAGTCGCCTCTCCTGGGCAGGCGTCGACAATCAGCCCCAGCATTTT	CASSRLSWAGVDNQPQHF
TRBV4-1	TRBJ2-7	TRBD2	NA	TGCGCCAGCAGCCAAGAGGGCGGGAGGGCCTACGAGCAGTACTTC	CASSQEGGRAYEQYF
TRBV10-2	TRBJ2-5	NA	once	TGCGCCAGCAGTGAGTTCCTTAGGGGGACCCAGTACTTC	CASSEFLRGTQYF
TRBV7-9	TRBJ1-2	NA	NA	TGTGCCAGCAGCAACAACTTTAACTATGGCTACACCTTC	CASSNNFNYGYTF
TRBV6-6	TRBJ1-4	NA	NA	TGTGCCAGCACCGAATTCCCCGGACAGCTTAATGAAAAACTGTTTTTT	CASTEFPGQLNEKLFF
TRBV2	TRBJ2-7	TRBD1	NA	TGTGCCAGCACCGAAGGGGGCCCGGGCACCTACGAGCAGTACTTC	CASTEGGPGTYEQYF
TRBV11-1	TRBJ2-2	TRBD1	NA	TGTGCCAGCGAAACAGGGGCCGGGGAGCTGTTTTTT	CASETGAGELFF
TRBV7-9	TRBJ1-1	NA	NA	TGTGCCAGCAGCTCCAGATCCCGAAGCACTGAAGCTTTCTTT	CASSSRSRSTEAFF
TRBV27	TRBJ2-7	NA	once	TGTGCCAGCAGTTTATCGCCCTACGAGCAGTACTTC	CASSLSPYEQYF
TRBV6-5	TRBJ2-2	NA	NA	TGTGCCAGCAGTTACTTATACGGGAGGGAGCTGTTTTTT	CASSYLYGRELFF
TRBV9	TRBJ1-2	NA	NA	TGTGCCAGCAGCCCAGGGGAGGGGATCCTCAACTATGGCTACACCTTC	CASSPGEGILNYGYTF
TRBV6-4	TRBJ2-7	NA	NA	TGTGCCAGCAGTGACTCTAGGGGTACCGAGCAGTACTTC	CASSDSRGTEQYF
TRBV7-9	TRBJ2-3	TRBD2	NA	TGTGCCAGCAGCTTAGGTCCTAGCGGGATGGCAGATACGCAGTATTTT	CASSLGPSGMADTQYF
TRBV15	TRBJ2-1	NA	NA	TGTGCCACCAGCAGTCGCCTCTGGGCTAAGCAGTTCTTC	CATSSRLWAKQFF